The rows below give T cell receptor beta chains drawn from one sample of a study of neurological immune-mediated disorders. TCRdb reprocessed the 5' RACE reads with MiXCR, giving one entry per CDR3 protein. The sample carries fewer than 80,000 distinct CDR3 sequences, under 5.5% recorded once. The sample was PBMCs. Receptors were obtained from a woman aged 50 to 60 with multiple sclerosis. Each CDR3 is given with its conserved first and last residue. Each record gives: CDR3 length, clone size, D gene, V gene, J gene, CDR3 protein, CDR3 DNA. D genes are given only for firm matches. Clone size is not always given. Where it is, it says once, few, many or a class for expanded clones.

cdr3_length: 12; clone_size: few; d_call: .; v_call: TRBV27; j_call: TRBJ2-2; cdr3_aa: CASSFFGGELFF; cdr3_nt: TGTGCCAGCAGTTTTTTTGGCGGGGAGCTGTTTTTT
cdr3_length: 15; clone_size: many; d_call: .; v_call: TRBV29-1; j_call: TRBJ2-4; cdr3_aa: CSVELPDTPKYIQYF; cdr3_nt: TGCAGCGTTGAACTCCCTGATACACCTAAGTACATTCAGTACTTC
cdr3_length: 13; clone_size: many; d_call: .; v_call: TRBV6-5; j_call: TRBJ1-1; cdr3_aa: CASSYSGLTEAFF; cdr3_nt: TGTGCCAGCAGTTACTCCGGCCTCACTGAAGCTTTCTTT
cdr3_length: 15; clone_size: many; d_call: TRBD2; v_call: TRBV29-1; j_call: TRBJ2-3; cdr3_aa: CSVEGLAESTDTQYF; cdr3_nt: TGCAGCGTTGAAGGACTAGCGGAGAGCACAGATACGCAGTATTTT
cdr3_length: 15; clone_size: .; d_call: .; v_call: TRBV12-3/TRBV12-4; j_call: TRBJ2-3; cdr3_aa: CASSLAGLRTDTQYF; cdr3_nt: TGTGCCAGCAGTTTAGCCGGTCTACGGACAGATACGCAGTATTTT
cdr3_length: 14; clone_size: .; d_call: .; v_call: TRBV5-1; j_call: TRBJ2-2; cdr3_aa: CASSFIVNTGELFF; cdr3_nt: TGCGCCAGCAGCTTTATCGTGAACACCGGGGAGCTGTTTTTT
cdr3_length: 14; clone_size: many; d_call: .; v_call: TRBV18; j_call: TRBJ1-1; cdr3_aa: CASSPALVDTEAFF; cdr3_nt: TGTGCCAGCTCACCCGCTCTGGTGGACACTGAAGCTTTCTTT
cdr3_length: 14; clone_size: many; d_call: .; v_call: TRBV9; j_call: TRBJ2-1; cdr3_aa: CASSLTPSYNEQFF; cdr3_nt: TGTGCCAGCAGCCTGACTCCTTCCTACAATGAGCAGTTCTTC
cdr3_length: 12; clone_size: .; d_call: .; v_call: TRBV6-6; j_call: TRBJ1-1; cdr3_aa: CASSYRDWRAFF; cdr3_nt: TGTGCCAGCAGTTACAGGGATTGGAGAGCTTTCTTT
cdr3_length: 14; clone_size: many; d_call: .; v_call: TRBV7-3; j_call: TRBJ2-1; cdr3_aa: CASSPSTAYNEQFF; cdr3_nt: TGTGCCAGCAGCCCCTCGACCGCTTACAATGAGCAGTTCTTC
cdr3_length: 12; clone_size: many; d_call: TRBD1; v_call: TRBV10-3; j_call: TRBJ1-1; cdr3_aa: CASGQEVTEAFF; cdr3_nt: TGTGCCAGTGGACAGGAGGTCACTGAAGCTTTCTTT
cdr3_length: 14; clone_size: many; d_call: TRBD2; v_call: TRBV20-1; j_call: TRBJ2-7; cdr3_aa: CSARGGGMIPEQYF; cdr3_nt: TGCAGTGCTAGAGGCGGGGGGATGATCCCCGAGCAGTACTTC
cdr3_length: 15; clone_size: many; d_call: .; v_call: TRBV12-3/TRBV12-4; j_call: TRBJ2-3; cdr3_aa: CASSLEASYQDTQYF; cdr3_nt: TGTGCCAGCAGTTTAGAGGCCTCTTACCAAGATACGCAGTATTTT
cdr3_length: 14; clone_size: many; d_call: TRBD1; v_call: TRBV15; j_call: TRBJ2-7; cdr3_aa: CATSTGQGAYEQYF; cdr3_nt: TGTGCCACCAGCACCGGACAGGGGGCCTACGAGCAGTACTTC
cdr3_length: 17; clone_size: many; d_call: .; v_call: TRBV5-1; j_call: TRBJ2-3; cdr3_aa: CASSFNVLGGGTDTQYF; cdr3_nt: TGCGCCAGCAGCTTCAACGTCCTGGGGGGCGGCACAGATACGCAGTATTTT
cdr3_length: 13; clone_size: many; d_call: .; v_call: TRBV24-1; j_call: TRBJ2-3; cdr3_aa: CATSDGSVDTQYF; cdr3_nt: TGTGCCACCAGTGATGGTAGTGTAGATACGCAGTATTTT